These 30 T cell receptor beta chains were all obtained from the same sample, sequenced in a study of T cell changes during pregnancy in multiple sclerosis. Produced via immunoSEQ multiplex PCR; TCRdb's table is partial and in-frame only. This table holds about 17,000 clones, 88% found once. Source: CD8+ T cells from peripheral blood mononuclear cells, taken after pregnancy. These TCRs come from a female donor in good health, enrolled as a control in a pregnancy study.

The rearrangement links TRBV7-3 to TRBJ1-4; D is perhaps TRBD1 (6 bases). There are 15 residues in the CDR3. The V gene lost 1 base and the J gene lost 7 bases, with 13 bases spanning the gap. CDR1 is SGHTA and CDR2 is FQGTGA in the germline V gene. The CDR3: CASSLIRGAGEKLFF. CDR3 in DNA: TGTGCCAGCAGCTTAATACGGGGGGCAGGTGAAAAACTGTTTTTT.

The V and J genes are TRBV5-6 and TRBJ1-1; 7 bases agree with TRBD1. This CDR3 spans 13 amino acids. The trim removed 3 bases at V and 10 bases at J, leaving 9 bases unmatched. Germline CDR1 is SGHDT and CDR2 is YYEEEE. The CDR3 protein is CASSWGTEGRAFF. Written as DNA, the CDR3 is TGTGCCAGCAGCTGGGGGACAGAGGGGAGAGCTTTCTTT.

The chain carries TRBV7-8 and TRBJ1-3; possible D gene TRBD1, 5 bases. V shed 2 bases and J shed 5 bases, with 7 bases lying between them. Germline CDR1 and CDR2: SGHVS and FQNEAQ. The CDR3 has 13 amino acids. CDR3 residues: CASSLQGRNTIYF. CDR3 DNA sequence: TGTGCCAGCAGCTTACAGGGTAGAAACACCATATATTTT.

This chain links TRBV19 with TRBJ1-5; D remains ambiguous. The length of the CDR3 is 14 residues. Deletions cut 1 base from V and 4 bases from J, with 8 bases between. Germline V gene sequence: CDR1 LNHDA, CDR2 SQIVND (reference sequence). The CDR3 DNA follows: TGTGCCAGTAGTATAGTCCCGGAGAATCAGCCCCAGCATTTT. Residues: CASSIVPENQPQHF.

This clone has only a few counts. V gene TRBV6-5 combines with J gene TRBJ2-2; 7 positions agree with TRBD1. The trim removed 4 bases at V and 6 bases at J, leaving 5 bases unmatched. Germline values: CDR1 MNHEY, CDR2 SVGAGI. The CDR3 is 14 residues long. DNA for the CDR3: TGTGCCAGCAGTTTCCGACAGGGATCCGGGGAGCTGTTTTTT. Its translation is CASSFRQGSGELFF.

This clone was picked up one time. The rearrangement joins TRBV7-9 to TRBJ2-2, with no clear D. Looked up from germline, CDR1 is SEHNR and CDR2 is FQNEAQ (reference sequence). The CDR3 covers 11 residues. Trimming left V 7 bases short and J 4 bases short, with 4 bases between. CDR3 amino acids: CASTSTGELFF. CDR3 nucleotides: TGTGCCAGCACCTCCACCGGGGAGCTGTTTTTT.

This clone ranks as medium-sized (0.01 to 0.1%). V is TRBV7-9 and J is TRBJ2-1; 9 positions match TRBD2. There are 16 residues in the CDR3. The germline V gene has CDR1 SEHNR and CDR2 FQNEAQ (reference sequence). With 1 base clipped from V and 4 bases from J, the junction kept 5 bases outside the gene matches. CDR3 loop: CASSLVRSGGYNEQFF. CDR3 in DNA: TGTGCCAGCAGCTTAGTTCGTAGCGGGGGATACAATGAGCAGTTCTTC.

The rearrangement uses TRBV11-2 and TRBJ2-7; 9 bases map to TRBD1. This CDR3 is built from 14 residues. The germline gives CDR1 SGHAT, CDR2 FQNNGV. The V segment lost 4 bases and the J segment 2 bases; nucleotides outside the gene matches: 3. CDR3 region: CASSSWTGAYEQYF. In DNA, the CDR3 is TGTGCCAGCAGCTCCTGGACAGGGGCCTACGAGCAGTACTTC.

The chain links TRBV7-9 to TRBJ1-5, with D tentatively TRBD1 (6 bases). This CDR3 is 15 amino acids long. Germline V lookup: CDR1 SEHNR, CDR2 FQNEAQ (reference sequence). V was clipped by 1 base and J by 5 bases, with 12 bases between them. This chain's CDR3 is CASSLELGGDQPQHF. The CDR3 DNA sequence: TGTGCCAGCAGCTTAGAATTAGGGGGGGATCAGCCCCAGCATTTT.

In its sample, this clone was seen once. The chain uses TRBV18 and TRBJ1-3; a possible D gene is TRBD1 (6 bases). CDR3 length: 17 amino acids. V was cut by 3 bases and J by 0 bases, with 15 bases left in between. Germline V CDR1 and CDR2: KGHSH, LQKENI. The CDR3 protein is CASSPPGQGFSGNTIYF. The CDR3 DNA follows: TGTGCCAGCTCACCTCCGGGGCAGGGGTTCTCTGGAAACACCATATATTTT.

The chain combines TRBV7-6 with TRBJ2-7; D not certain. The CDR3 is made up of 12 amino acids. Germline V gene sequence: CDR1 SGHVS, CDR2 FNYEAQ. Trimming removed 5 bases at V and 1 base at J, with 6 bases between. For the CDR3, the DNA is TGTGCCAGCAGCCCTAGGTCCTACGAGCAGTACTTC. Translating gives CASSPRSYEQYF.

The genes are TRBV28 and TRBJ2-1; the D gene is possibly TRBD2 (6 bases). Germline loops: CDR1 MDHEN, CDR2 SYDVKM. The CDR3 contains 14 residues. V lost 5 bases and J 7 bases, leaving 15 bases between the germline ends. CDR3 in amino acids: CASSLQNGGNEQFF. The CDR3, as DNA: TGTGCCAGCAGTCTCCAAAACGGGGGAAATGAGCAGTTCTTC.

This clone is a singleton in its sample. V usage is TRBV7-9 and J usage is TRBJ2-1; 14 bases are a match to TRBD2. CDR3 size: 15 residues. Germline CDR1 is SEHNR and CDR2 is FQNEAQ (reference sequence). V was clipped by 4 bases and J by 9 bases; unmatched bases: 5. CDR3 amino acids: CASSWTSGRRGEQFF. The DNA of the CDR3 is TGTGCCAGCAGCTGGACTAGCGGGAGGAGAGGTGAGCAGTTCTTC.

V is TRBV4-2 and J is TRBJ2-3; possible D gene TRBD2, 6 bases. Germline V lookup: CDR1 LGHNA, CDR2 YNFKEQ. V lost 1 base and J lost 1, with 9 bases in between. The CDR3 runs to 15 residues. The CDR3 DNA follows: TGTGCCAGCAGCCAAGGTGCTAGCGGCACAGATACGCAGTATTTT. Protein: CASSQGASGTDTQYF.

The chain links TRBV21-1 to TRBJ2-7; TRBD1 was called by the table and not checked on the DNA. TRBV21-1 is tagged as a pseudogene. The CDR3 consists of 16 residues. CDR3 sequence: CASSKVDRASSYEQYF. Written as DNA, the CDR3 is TGTGCCAGCAGCAAAGTAGACAGGGCGAGCTCCTACGAGCAGTACTTC.

The V and J genes are TRBV7-9 and TRBJ2-5; TRBD1 might be the D (6 bases). Germline V gives CDR1 SEHNR, CDR2 FQNEAQ (reference sequence). The CDR3 runs to 16 residues. The ends were cut back, 5 bases at V and 2 bases at J, with 18 bases in the middle. The CDR3 sequence is CASSDSSRGGQETQYF. CDR3 sequence (DNA): TGTGCCAGCAGCGACTCCAGCAGGGGTGGGCAAGAGACCCAGTACTTC.

The CDR3 DNA follows: TGTGCCACCGGGGGGGGCTTTAGCTCCTACGAGCAGTACTTC. Its translation is CATGGGFSSYEQYF. This rearrangement joins TRBV15 to TRBJ2-7; TRBD2 is a possible D gene (7 bases). V was trimmed by 8 bases and J by 0 bases, leaving 14 bases between them. This CDR3 contains 14 residues. Germline-derived CDR1 and CDR2 are LNHNV and YYDKDF (reference sequence). Complete variable domain (other parts from reference TRBV15 and TRBJ2-7): DAMVIQNPRYQVTQFGKPVTLSCSQTLNHNVMYWYQQKSSQAPKLLFHYYDKDFNNEADTPDNFQSRRPNTSFCFLDIRSPGLGDTAMYLCATGGGFSSYEQYFGPGTRLTVT.

This clone was seen once. The J gene is TRBJ2-5, the V gene TRBV28; 8 nucleotides line up with TRBD2. V was pared by 4 bases and J by 5 bases, with 6 bases of the junction left unmatched. The germline CDR1 and CDR2 sequences are MDHEN and SYDVKM. CDR3 length equals 14 residues. CDR3 DNA: TGTGCCAGCAGTTACAGCGGGGGATACGAGACCCAGTACTTC. This gives the protein CASSYSGGYETQYF.

The chain recombines TRBV7-6 with TRBJ2-2, with TRBD2 matching over 12 bases. Trimming at V came to 4 bases and at J to 5 bases, leaving 2 bases not matched to a gene. CDR3 size: 15 residues. CDR1 is SGHVS, CDR2 FNYEAQ, per germline. CDR3 in DNA: TGTGCCAGCAGCTCCGGACTAGCGGGGACCGGGGAGCTGTTTTTT. It translates to CASSSGLAGTGELFF.

The chain couples TRBV27 to TRBJ1-4, with TRBD1 matching 9 bases. In germline, CDR1 is MNHEY, CDR2 SMNVEV (reference sequence). CDR3 length: 13 amino acids. V shed 8 bases, J shed 7 bases, and the junction held 5 bases outside the gene matches. CDR3 sequence: CASLDRGGEKLFF. The CDR3 region has the DNA TGTGCCAGCCTCGACAGGGGGGGTGAAAAACTGTTTTTT.

The CDR3 DNA is TGTGCCAGCAGTTTATCTGCTTTAGCGGGAGGGATGGCAGATACGCAGTATTTT. It translates to CASSLSALAGGMADTQYF. The chain combines TRBV27 with TRBJ2-3; TRBD2 matches 11 bases. The CDR3 length is 18 residues. CDR1 MNHEY and CDR2 SMNVEV come from the germline V gene (reference sequence). The ends lost 0 bases at V and 4 bases at J; junction bases unmatched: 9.

This sequence joins TRBV5-6 and TRBJ2-1; D call uncertain. The ends were cut back, 2 bases at V and 4 bases at J, with 4 bases in the middle. The CDR3 is 12 amino acids. Germline CDR1 and CDR2: SGHDT and YYEEEE. The CDR3 region is CASSFAYNEQFF. CDR3 coding DNA: TGTGCCAGCAGCTTCGCGTACAATGAGCAGTTCTTC.

J is TRBJ2-7 and V is TRBV7-8; TRBD2 is a possible D gene (6 bases). The CDR3 consists of 12 residues. With 8 bases removed from V and 0 bases from J, the gap between germline ends came to 8 bases. The germline CDR1 and CDR2 sequences are SGHVS and FQNEAQ. The CDR3 nucleotides read TGTGCCAGCCGGGGGAGCTCCTACGAGCAGTACTTC. Protein product: CASRGSSYEQYF.

The chain joins TRBV6-4 to TRBJ2-2; D gene ambiguous. CDR1 is MRHNA and CDR2 is SNTAGT in the germline V gene. The CDR3 extends over 15 amino acids. Deletions cut 0 bases from V and 0 bases from J, with 5 bases between. The CDR3 protein is CASSDSQSNTGELFF. The CDR3 DNA follows: TGTGCCAGCAGTGACTCTCAATCGAACACCGGGGAGCTGTTTTTT.

This clone was picked up one time. V and J are TRBV13 and TRBJ2-1; D call uncertain. The CDR3 has 12 residues. Trimming removed 4 bases from V and 7 bases from J, with 8 bases in between. Germline V gives CDR1 PRHDT, CDR2 FYEKMQ (reference sequence). The CDR3, as DNA: TGTGCCAGCAGCTCTCCGCGAAATGAGCAGTTCTTC. It yields the protein CASSSPRNEQFF.

The chain recombines TRBV6-1 with TRBJ1-4, with TRBD1 matching over 9 bases. The CDR3 has 15 residues. Germline CDR1 MNHNS, CDR2 SASEGT. V was clipped by 0 bases and J by 8 bases; unmatched bases: 4. CDR3 DNA sequence: TGTGCCAGCAGTGAAGCGGAGACAGGGGGAGAAAAACTGTTTTTT. Its translation: CASSEAETGGEKLFF.

J is TRBJ1-3 and V is TRBV6-1; tentative D call: TRBD1 (5 bases). V gave up 8 bases and J gave up 0 bases, with 14 bases separating them. The V gene's germline CDR1 is MNHNS and CDR2 SASEGT. CDR3 length equals 15 residues. The CDR3 reads CASLTQADSGNTIYF. Written as DNA, the CDR3 is TGTGCCAGCCTTACACAGGCAGACTCTGGAAACACCATATATTTT.

The chain recombines TRBV14 with TRBJ2-1, with TRBD1 identical over 11 bases. The CDR3 totals 15 residues. Germline V gene sequence: CDR1 SGHDN, CDR2 FVKESK. V dropped 4 bases and J dropped 9; count of bases not matched to a gene: 8. CDR3 in amino acids: CASSPPGTGGIEQFF. Written as DNA, the CDR3 is TGTGCCAGCAGCCCGCCCGGGACAGGGGGTATTGAGCAGTTCTTC.

This chain's CDR3 is CATSTQDSGEKLFF. The DNA of the CDR3 is TGTGCCACCAGCACACAGGATAGCGGGGAAAAACTGTTTTTT. The rearrangement links TRBV15 to TRBJ1-4; possibly TRBD1 for D (5 bases). This CDR3 is 14 amino acids long. The germline V gene encodes CDR1 LNHNV and CDR2 YYDKDF (reference sequence). The V end was cut by 4 bases, the J end by 8 bases, with 14 bases between.

To note about this clone: The sample carries other DNA sequences with the same CDR3. The chain has TRBV4-1 and TRBJ2-3; unclear D gene. V lost 0 bases and J lost 2, with 6 bases in between. This CDR3 is 14 amino acids long. Germline V CDR1 and CDR2: MGHRA, YSYEKL. CDR3 amino acids: CASSQDQNTDTQYF. The CDR3 DNA sequence: TGCGCCAGCAGCCAAGACCAGAACACAGATACGCAGTATTTT.